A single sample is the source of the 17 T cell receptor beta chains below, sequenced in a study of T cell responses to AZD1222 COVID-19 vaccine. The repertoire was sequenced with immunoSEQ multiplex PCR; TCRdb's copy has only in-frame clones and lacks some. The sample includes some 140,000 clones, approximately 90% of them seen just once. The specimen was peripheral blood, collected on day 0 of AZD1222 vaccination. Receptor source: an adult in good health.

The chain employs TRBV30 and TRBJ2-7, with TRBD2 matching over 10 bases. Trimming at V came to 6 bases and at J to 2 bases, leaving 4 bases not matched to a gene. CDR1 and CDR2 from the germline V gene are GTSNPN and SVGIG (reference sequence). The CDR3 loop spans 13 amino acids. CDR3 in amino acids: CACLAGVAYEQYF. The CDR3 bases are TGTGCCTGTCTAGCGGGGGTAGCCTACGAGCAGTACTTC.

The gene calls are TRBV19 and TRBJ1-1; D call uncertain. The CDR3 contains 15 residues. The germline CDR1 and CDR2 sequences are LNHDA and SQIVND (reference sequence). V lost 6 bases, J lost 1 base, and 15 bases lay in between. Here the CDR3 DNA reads TGTGCCAGTAGCACTCTAACGGTAGAGAACACTGAAGCTTTCTTT. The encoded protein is CASSTLTVENTEAFF. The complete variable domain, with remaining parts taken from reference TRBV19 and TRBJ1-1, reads DGGITQSPKYLFRKEGQNVTLSCEQNLNHDAMYWYRQDPGQGLRLIYYSQIVNDFQKGDIAEGYSVSREKKESFPLTVTSAQKNPTAFYLCASSTLTVENTEAFFGQGTRLTVV.

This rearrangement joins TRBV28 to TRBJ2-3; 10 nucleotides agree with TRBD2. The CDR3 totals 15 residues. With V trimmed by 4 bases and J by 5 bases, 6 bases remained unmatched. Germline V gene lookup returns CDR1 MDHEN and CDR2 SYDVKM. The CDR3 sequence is CASSWSGRVLDTQYF. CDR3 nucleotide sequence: TGTGCCAGCAGTTGGAGCGGGAGGGTATTAGATACGCAGTATTTT.

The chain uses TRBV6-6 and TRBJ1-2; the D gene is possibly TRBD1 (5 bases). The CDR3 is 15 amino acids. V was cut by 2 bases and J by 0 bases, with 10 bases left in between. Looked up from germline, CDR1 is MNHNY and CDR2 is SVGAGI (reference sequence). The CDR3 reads CASSYRAGSNYGYTF. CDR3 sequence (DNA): TGTGCCAGCAGTTACCGGGCAGGGTCTAACTATGGCTACACCTTC.

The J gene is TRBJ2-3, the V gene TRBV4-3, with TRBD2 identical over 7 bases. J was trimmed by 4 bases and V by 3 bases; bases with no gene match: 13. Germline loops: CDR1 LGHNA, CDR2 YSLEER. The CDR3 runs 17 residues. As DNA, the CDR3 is TGCGCCAGCAGCCATGAATATCGACTAGCTGTGCCAGATACGCAGTATTTT. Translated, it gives CASSHEYRLAVPDTQYF.

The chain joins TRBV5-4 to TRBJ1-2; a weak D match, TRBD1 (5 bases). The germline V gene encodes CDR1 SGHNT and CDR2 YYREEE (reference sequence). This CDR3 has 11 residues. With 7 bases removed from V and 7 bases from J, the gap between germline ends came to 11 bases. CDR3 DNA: TGTGCCAGCGCAGGGAGTGGTGGCTACACCTTC. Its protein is CASAGSGGYTF.

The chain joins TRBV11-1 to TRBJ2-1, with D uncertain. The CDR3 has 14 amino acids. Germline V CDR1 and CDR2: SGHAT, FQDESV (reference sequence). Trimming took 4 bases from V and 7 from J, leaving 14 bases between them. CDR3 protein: CASSSMVLANEQFF. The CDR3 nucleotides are TGTGCCAGCAGCTCAATGGTTTTAGCAAATGAGCAGTTCTTC.

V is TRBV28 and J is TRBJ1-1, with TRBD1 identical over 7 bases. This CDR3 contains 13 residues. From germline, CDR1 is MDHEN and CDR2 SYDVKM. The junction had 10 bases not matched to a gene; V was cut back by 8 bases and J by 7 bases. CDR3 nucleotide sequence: TGTGCCAGCGCGTTACAGGGGCTGGGTGAAGCTTTCTTT. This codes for CASALQGLGEAFF.

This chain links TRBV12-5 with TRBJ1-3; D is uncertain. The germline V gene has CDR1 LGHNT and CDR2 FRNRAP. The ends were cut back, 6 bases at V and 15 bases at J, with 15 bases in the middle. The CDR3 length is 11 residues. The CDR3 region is CASGKGVMEYF. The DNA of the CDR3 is TGTGCTAGTGGGAAGGGAGTCATGGAATATTTT.

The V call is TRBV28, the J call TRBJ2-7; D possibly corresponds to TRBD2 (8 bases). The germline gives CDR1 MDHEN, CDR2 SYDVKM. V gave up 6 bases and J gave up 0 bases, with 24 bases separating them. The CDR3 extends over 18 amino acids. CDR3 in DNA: TGTGCCAGCAGCCAGGGGGGAACTAGCGGAGTTCCCTCCTACGAGCAGTACTTC. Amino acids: CASSQGGTSGVPSYEQYF.

The DNA for the CDR3 is TGTGCCAGCAGTGACCTAGGGGTCAATGAGCAGTTCTTC. Its translation is CASSDLGVNEQFF. The V gene is TRBV6-4, the J gene TRBJ2-1, with TRBD1 as a possible D gene (5 bases). The V gene lost 2 bases and the J gene lost 6 bases, with 8 bases spanning the gap. The CDR3 covers 13 residues. CDR1 and CDR2 from the germline V gene are MRHNA and SNTAGT.

The CDR3 loop is CAIMPAGGSYEQYF. CDR3 in DNA: TGTGCCATCATGCCCGCCGGGGGCTCCTACGAGCAGTACTTC. The J gene is TRBJ2-7, the V gene TRBV10-3; a weak D match, TRBD2 (6 bases). The CDR3 is 14 amino acids. Per the germline V gene, CDR1 is ENHRY and CDR2 is SYGVKD. The V and J ends lost 7 bases and 0 bases respectively, with 13 bases between them.

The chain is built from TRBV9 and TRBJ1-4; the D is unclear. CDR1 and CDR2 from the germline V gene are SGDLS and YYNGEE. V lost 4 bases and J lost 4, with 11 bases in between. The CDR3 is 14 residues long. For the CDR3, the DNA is TGTGCCAGCAGCCCCCCGGGAGTTAATGAAAAACTGTTTTTT. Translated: CASSPPGVNEKLFF.

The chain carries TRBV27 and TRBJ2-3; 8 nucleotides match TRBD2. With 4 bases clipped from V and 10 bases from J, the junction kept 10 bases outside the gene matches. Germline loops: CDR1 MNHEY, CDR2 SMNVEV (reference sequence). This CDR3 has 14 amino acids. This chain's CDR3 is CASSWGTSGVAQYF. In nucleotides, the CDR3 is TGTGCCAGCAGTTGGGGTACTAGCGGCGTTGCGCAGTATTTT.

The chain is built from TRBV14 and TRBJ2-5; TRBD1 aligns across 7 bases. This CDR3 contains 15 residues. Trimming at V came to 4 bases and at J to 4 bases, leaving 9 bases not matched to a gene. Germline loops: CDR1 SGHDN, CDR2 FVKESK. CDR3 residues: CASSRVGYRGETQYF. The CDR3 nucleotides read TGTGCCAGCAGCCGCGTCGGTTACAGGGGAGAGACCCAGTACTTC.

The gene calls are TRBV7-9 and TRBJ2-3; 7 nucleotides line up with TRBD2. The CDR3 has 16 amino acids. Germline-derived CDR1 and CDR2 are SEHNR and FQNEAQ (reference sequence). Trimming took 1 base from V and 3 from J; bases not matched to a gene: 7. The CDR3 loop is CASSLVRLAETDTQYF. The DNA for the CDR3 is TGTGCCAGCAGCTTAGTTCGGCTAGCGGAGACAGATACGCAGTATTTT.

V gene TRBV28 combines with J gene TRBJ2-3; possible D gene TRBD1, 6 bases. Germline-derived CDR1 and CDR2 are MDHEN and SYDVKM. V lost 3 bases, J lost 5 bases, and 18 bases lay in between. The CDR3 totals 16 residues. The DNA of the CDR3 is TGTGCCAGCAGTTTCAGAATCGGCGTCAGGGGAGATACGCAGTATTTT. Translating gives CASSFRIGVRGDTQYF.